These 2 T cell receptor beta chains originate from one sample sequenced in a study of blood T cells in healthy people across ages. Alongside a J-beta primer mix, a sample-barcoded 5' primer served in a second PCR lasting roughly 6 to 12 cycles. TCRdb redid the calling of the 5' RACE reads with MiXCR, one entry per CDR3 protein. The top ten hold 7% to 9% of the sample, which has around 1.7 million distinct CDR3 sequences, about 28% seen once. The sample consisted of blood. The receptors were gathered from a woman aged 25 to 39 in good health.

This clonotype has a count of ten or more. V usage is TRBV5-1 and J usage is TRBJ1-2; the match to TRBD1 covers 11 bases. Germline V gene data show CDR1 as SGHRS and CDR2 as YFSETQ. Trimming at V came to 0 bases and at J to 2 bases, leaving 9 bases not matched to a gene. This CDR3 is built from 18 residues. The CDR3 sequence: CASSLAGTGGPFNYGYTF. CDR3 DNA sequence: TGCGCCAGCAGCTTGGCCGGGACAGGGGGACCCTTCAACTATGGCTACACCTTC.

The chain is built from TRBV12-3 or TRBV12-4 and TRBJ2-5, with D unresolved. The CDR3 spans 16 residues. The V and J ends lost 6 bases and 0 bases respectively, with 17 bases between them. CDR3 region: CASSSTASGNQETQYF. The CDR3 nucleotides are TGTGCCAGCAGCTCCACAGCGTCGGGCAACCAAGAGACCCAGTACTTC.